A selection of T cell receptor beta chains follows, all from one sample in a study of CD8 T cells in Susac syndrome. TCRdb recomputed calls from the immunoSEQ multiplex PCR reads with MiXCR, one row per CDR3 protein. The table shows hundreds of thousands of distinct CDR3 sequences, with approximately 92% occurring only once. Specimen: CD4+ T cells from PBMCs. These receptors were collected from a human donor with multiple sclerosis. The CDR3 runs from the conserved cysteine through the conserved F or W. The order of the fields is CDR3 protein, CDR3 DNA, J gene, D gene, V gene, clone size. D genes are given only for firm matches. Clone size, where shown, is once, few, many, or a class for clones that have expanded.

CDR3: CASSLGAGGSTDTQYF; DNA: TGCGCCAGCAGCTTGGGTGCGGGCGGAAGCACAGATACGCAGTATTTT; J: TRBJ2-3; D: -; V: TRBV5-1; size: -
CDR3: CASSFSGSTGELFF; DNA: TGTGCCAGCAGCTTTAGCGGGAGCACCGGGGAGCTGTTTTTT; J: TRBJ2-2; D: TRBD2; V: TRBV7-2; size: -
CDR3: CATNYRGQADTQYF; DNA: TGTGCCACCAACTACAGGGGGCAAGCAGATACGCAGTATTTT; J: TRBJ2-3; D: TRBD1; V: TRBV9; size: -
CDR3: CASRIWTGELFF; DNA: TGTGCCAGCAGAATCTGGACCGGGGAGCTGTTTTTT; J: TRBJ2-2; D: -; V: TRBV12-3/TRBV12-4; size: -
CDR3: CASSQDYSRHLHF; DNA: TGTGCCAGCAGCCAAGATTATTCGAGACATCTCCACTTT; J: TRBJ1-6; D: -; V: TRBV3-1; size: -
CDR3: CSARGGRGSDEAFF; DNA: TGCAGTGCTAGAGGGGGAAGGGGATCCGATGAAGCTTTCTTT; J: TRBJ1-1; D: -; V: TRBV20-1; size: once
CDR3: CASGLALAGVDNEQFF; DNA: TGTGCTAGTGGTTTGGCCTTAGCGGGAGTTGACAATGAGCAGTTCTTC; J: TRBJ2-1; D: TRBD2; V: TRBV12-5; size: -
CDR3: CASSLADFQGSTEAFF; DNA: TGTGCCAGCAGCTTGGCCGATTTTCAGGGATCCACTGAAGCTTTCTTT; J: TRBJ1-1; D: -; V: TRBV11-3; size: once
CDR3: CASTDPRGTGNTIYF; DNA: TGCGCCAGCACCGATCCCAGGGGCACTGGAAACACCATATATTTT; J: TRBJ1-3; D: -; V: TRBV5-1; size: -
CDR3: CASSLGGGKLFF; DNA: TGTGCCAGCAGCTTAGGAGGGGGTAAACTGTTTTTT; J: TRBJ1-4; D: -; V: TRBV3-1; size: once
CDR3: CASSYPGWPTRPFFGTYEQYF; DNA: TGTGCCAGCAGTTACCCGGGATGGCCGACCAGGCCGTTTTTCGGGACTTACGAGCAGTACTTC; J: TRBJ2-7; D: -; V: TRBV6-2/TRBV6-3; size: -
CDR3: CASSQGVRAGSPLHF; DNA: TGCGCCAGCAGCCAAGGGGTCAGGGCGGGTTCACCCCTCCACTTT; J: TRBJ1-6; D: -; V: TRBV4-1; size: -
CDR3: CASRSDEYNSPLHF; DNA: TGCGCCAGCAGATCGGACGAGTATAATTCACCCCTCCACTTT; J: TRBJ1-6; D: -; V: TRBV5-1; size: -
CDR3: CSAIAPQETQYF; DNA: TGCAGTGCAATAGCCCCTCAAGAGACCCAGTACTTC; J: TRBJ2-5; D: -; V: TRBV20-1; size: -
CDR3: CSATQSLGYTF; DNA: TGCAGTGCTACTCAGAGCTTGGGCTACACCTTC; J: TRBJ1-2; D: -; V: TRBV20-1; size: -
CDR3: CSAYGLADTDTQYF; DNA: TGCAGTGCTTATGGACTAGCAGACACAGATACGCAGTATTTT; J: TRBJ2-3; D: TRBD2; V: TRBV20-1; size: -
CDR3: CASSSPARAFF; DNA: TGTGCCAGCAGCTCCCCTGCGCGAGCTTTCTTT; J: TRBJ1-1; D: -; V: TRBV5-6; size: -
CDR3: CASRYLATDTQYF; DNA: TGTGCCAGCCGCTACCTAGCTACCGATACGCAGTATTTT; J: TRBJ2-3; D: -; V: TRBV12-3/TRBV12-4; size: -
CDR3: CASSLRLAEDTQYF; DNA: TGCGCCAGCAGCTTGCGGCTAGCAGAAGATACGCAGTATTTT; J: TRBJ2-3; D: -; V: TRBV5-1; size: -
CDR3: CASSQGTTIGELFF; DNA: TGTGCCAGCAGTCAAGGGACAACCATCGGGGAGCTGTTTTTT; J: TRBJ2-2; D: -; V: TRBV12-3/TRBV12-4; size: -
CDR3: CASSQDGGGWSYNEQFF; DNA: TGTGCCAGCAGCCAAGACGGAGGGGGCTGGTCCTACAATGAGCAGTTCTTC; J: TRBJ2-1; D: -; V: TRBV14; size: once
CDR3: CASSADRSNSYEQYF; DNA: TGTGCCAGCAGCGCGGACAGATCCAACTCCTACGAGCAGTACTTC; J: TRBJ2-7; D: -; V: TRBV5-6; size: -
CDR3: CASSQPTGYQETQYF; DNA: TGTGCCAGCAGCCAACCGACAGGGTACCAAGAGACCCAGTACTTC; J: TRBJ2-5; D: TRBD1; V: TRBV14; size: -
CDR3: CSDYFRTAAYGYTF; DNA: TGCAGCGACTATTTCAGGACAGCCGCTTATGGCTACACCTTC; J: TRBJ1-2; D: -; V: TRBV29-1; size: -
CDR3: CASSDEGQMNTEAFF; DNA: TGTGCCAGCAGTGATGAGGGACAGATGAACACTGAAGCTTTCTTT; J: TRBJ1-1; D: TRBD1; V: TRBV6-1; size: -
CDR3: CASSQGGRSYTF; DNA: TGTGCCAGCAGCCAAGGGGGACGTAGCTACACCTTC; J: TRBJ1-2; D: -; V: TRBV14; size: -
CDR3: CSASETGRAMGYTF; DNA: TGCAGTGCTTCAGAGACAGGACGAGCTATGGGCTACACCTTC; J: TRBJ1-2; D: -; V: TRBV20-1; size: -
CDR3: CASSFSGVGDTQYF; DNA: TGTGCCAGCAGCTTTAGTGGGGTGGGAGATACGCAGTATTTT; J: TRBJ2-3; D: -; V: TRBV27; size: -
CDR3: CASSVEGRGGPKNIQYF; DNA: TGTGCCAGCAGCGTAGAAGGGCGAGGGGGGCCCAAAAACATTCAGTACTTC; J: TRBJ2-4; D: -; V: TRBV9; size: -
CDR3: CASSQEQGANNEQFF; DNA: TGTGCCAGCAGCCAAGAGCAAGGGGCGAACAATGAGCAGTTCTTC; J: TRBJ2-1; D: -; V: TRBV4-2; size: -
CDR3: CASSESRPGNQPQHF; DNA: TGTGCCAGCAGTGAAAGCAGGCCGGGCAATCAGCCCCAGCATTTT; J: TRBJ1-5; D: -; V: TRBV6-1; size: -
CDR3: CASSPTGALTDTQYF; DNA: TGTGCCAGCAGTCCAACAGGGGCCCTTACAGATACGCAGTATTTT; J: TRBJ2-3; D: TRBD1; V: TRBV12-3/TRBV12-4; size: -
CDR3: CASSQDLGSGGETQYF; DNA: TGTGCCAGCAGCCAAGATTTGGGGTCAGGAGGGGAGACCCAGTACTTC; J: TRBJ2-5; D: -; V: TRBV3-1; size: -
CDR3: CASSTTGTVNSPLHF; DNA: TGTGCCAGCAGCACCACGGGGACAGTTAATTCACCCCTCCACTTT; J: TRBJ1-6; D: TRBD1; V: TRBV13; size: -
CDR3: CASRWGQSNQPQHF; DNA: TGTGCCAGCAGGTGGGGACAGTCGAATCAGCCCCAGCATTTT; J: TRBJ1-5; D: TRBD1; V: TRBV2; size: -
CDR3: CASSDRKTTNYGYTF; DNA: TGTGCCAGCTCGGACAGAAAAACGACTAACTATGGCTACACCTTC; J: TRBJ1-2; D: -; V: TRBV27; size: -
CDR3: CASSQNRGSTHIQYF; DNA: TGTGCCAGCTCACAGAATCGGGGCTCAACGCACATTCAGTACTTC; J: TRBJ2-4; D: -; V: TRBV18; size: -
CDR3: CAWRRGRGNYGYTF; DNA: TGTGCCTGGAGACGGGGAAGGGGAAACTATGGCTACACCTTC; J: TRBJ1-2; D: -; V: TRBV30; size: -
CDR3: CATSRERGRKLFF; DNA: TGTGCCACCAGCAGAGAGAGGGGGCGAAAACTGTTTTTT; J: TRBJ1-4; D: TRBD1; V: TRBV15; size: -
CDR3: CASSPRQGAGTDTQYF; DNA: TGTGCCAGCAGCCCAAGACAGGGGGCCGGCACAGATACGCAGTATTTT; J: TRBJ2-3; D: TRBD1; V: TRBV6-1; size: -
CDR3: CSADQGVSGANVLTF; DNA: TGCAGCGCTGATCAAGGGGTCTCTGGGGCCAACGTCCTGACTTTC; J: TRBJ2-6; D: -; V: TRBV29-1; size: -
CDR3: CSVESGPTDTQYF; DNA: TGCAGCGTTGAAAGCGGTCCCACAGATACGCAGTATTTT; J: TRBJ2-3; D: -; V: TRBV29-1; size: -
CDR3: CASRLGGSRTQYF; DNA: TGTGCCAGCAGGTTGGGGGGATCGAGGACCCAGTACTTC; J: TRBJ2-5; D: -; V: TRBV7-9; size: -
CDR3: CATSDLAGVTDTQYF; DNA: TGTGCCACCAGTGATTTGGCGGGAGTCACAGATACGCAGTATTTT; J: TRBJ2-3; D: TRBD2; V: TRBV24-1; size: -